This TCR beta chain came from a study of blood T cell repertoires in COVID-19. Study background: Material from acute and convalescent COVID-19 was sourced from the United States, Italy and Spain. The analysed material was cDNA or gDNA that came from T cells, B-cell-depleted T cells, or PBMCs.

This clone came up once. Sequencing was performed with immunoSEQ multiplex PCR; in TCRdb, only in-frame clones are kept and a portion is missing. The table records 90,000 to 100,000 clones, about 85% of them present only once. Sequenced material: peripheral blood. The receptor was isolated from a man aged 70-80 years with acute or convalescent COVID-19.

The DNA for the CDR3 is TGCGCCAGCAGCTTGGGGGACAGGGTCCTAAGCACAGATACGCAGTATTTT. This sequence encodes CASSLGDRVLSTDTQYF. J is TRBJ2-3 and V is TRBV5-1; TRBD1 matches 9 bases. Germline CDR1 and CDR2: SGHRS and YFSETQ. V gave up 0 bases and J gave up 0 bases; unmatched junction bases: 5. The CDR3 is 17 residues long.